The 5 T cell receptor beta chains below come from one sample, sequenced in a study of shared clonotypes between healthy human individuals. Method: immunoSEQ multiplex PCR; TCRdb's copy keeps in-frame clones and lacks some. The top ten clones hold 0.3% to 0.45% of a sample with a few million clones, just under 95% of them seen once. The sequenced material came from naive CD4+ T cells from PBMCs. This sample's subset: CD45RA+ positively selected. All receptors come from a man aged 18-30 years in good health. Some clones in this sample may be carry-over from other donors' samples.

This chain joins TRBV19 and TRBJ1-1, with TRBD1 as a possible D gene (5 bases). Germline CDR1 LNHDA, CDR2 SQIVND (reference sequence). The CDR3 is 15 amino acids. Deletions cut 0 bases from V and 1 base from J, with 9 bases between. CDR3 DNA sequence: TGTGCCAGTAGTATAGATTACGGGGCGAACACTGAAGCTTTCTTT. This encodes CASSIDYGANTEAFF.

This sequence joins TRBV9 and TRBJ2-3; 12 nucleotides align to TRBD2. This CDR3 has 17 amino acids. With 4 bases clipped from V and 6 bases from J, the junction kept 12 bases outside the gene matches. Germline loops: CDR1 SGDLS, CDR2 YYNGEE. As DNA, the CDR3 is TGTGCCAGCAGCCCCGGGACTAGCGGGCGAAGAGTGGATACGCAGTATTTT. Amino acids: CASSPGTSGRRVDTQYF.

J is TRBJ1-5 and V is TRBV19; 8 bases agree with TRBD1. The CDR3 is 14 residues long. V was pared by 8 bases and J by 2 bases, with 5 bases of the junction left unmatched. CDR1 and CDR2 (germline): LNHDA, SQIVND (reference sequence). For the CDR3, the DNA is TGTGCCAGTGCCCCGGACAGGGGCAATCAGCCCCAGCATTTT. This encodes CASAPDRGNQPQHF.

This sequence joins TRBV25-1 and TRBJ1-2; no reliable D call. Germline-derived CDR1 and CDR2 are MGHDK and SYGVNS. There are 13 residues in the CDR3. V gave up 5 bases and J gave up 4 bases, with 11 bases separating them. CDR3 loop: CASSPGWTYGYTF. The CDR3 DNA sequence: TGTGCCAGCAGTCCCGGGTGGACCTATGGCTACACCTTC.

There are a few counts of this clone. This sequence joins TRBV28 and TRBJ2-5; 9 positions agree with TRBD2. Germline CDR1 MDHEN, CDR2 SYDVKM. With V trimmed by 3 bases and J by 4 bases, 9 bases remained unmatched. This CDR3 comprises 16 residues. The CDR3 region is CASSLLRSGRRETQYF. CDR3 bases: TGTGCCAGCAGTTTGTTGCGAAGCGGGAGGCGAGAGACCCAGTACTTC. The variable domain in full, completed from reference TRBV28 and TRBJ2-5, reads DVKVTQSSRYLVKRTGEKVFLECVQDMDHENMFWYRQDPGLGLRLIYFSYDVKMKEKGDIPEGYSVSREKKERFSLILESASTNQTSMYLCASSLLRSGRRETQYFGPGTRLLVL.